One sample yielded the 3 T cell receptor beta chains listed below, sequenced in a study of T-cell reconstitution after alpha-beta-depleted transplantation in children. Preparation of the TCRbeta library was carried out with unique molecular identifiers. MiXCR, applied by TCRdb to the PCR reads, yields one record per CDR3 protein. The sample carries about 110,000 distinct CDR3 sequences, 5% to 7% recorded once. The input for sequencing was PBMCs, mostly from graft donor cells, taken 360 days after TCRalphabeta/CD19-depleted stem cell transplant. All receptors derive from a male patient aged 2-9 years who had a stem cell transplant for acute lymphoblastic leukemia, so the T cells may come from the graft donor.

The sample holds many counts of this clonotype. The CDR3 reads CASSFPDRGRGTDTQYF. The DNA of the CDR3 is TGTGCCAGCAGTTTCCCAGACAGGGGGCGAGGCACAGATACGCAGTATTTT. This chain uses TRBV28 with TRBJ2-3, with 10 bases lining up with TRBD1. Losses at the gene ends were 3 bases for V and 1 base for J; bases not matched to a gene: 7. The CDR3 extends over 17 amino acids. CDR1 and CDR2 from the germline V gene are MDHEN and SYDVKM.

This clonotype occurred many times. The chain has TRBV5-1 and TRBJ2-7; TRBD1 matches 9 bases. Germline V CDR1 and CDR2: SGHRS, YFSETQ. This CDR3 has 14 residues. J lost 7 bases, V lost 0 bases, and 5 bases had no gene match. The CDR3 nucleotides are TGCGCCAGCAGCTTGGGTGGGACAGGGTTAGAGCAGTACTTC. It specifies CASSLGGTGLEQYF.

Within the sample, this clonotype is medium-sized. The rearrangement joins TRBV6-2 or TRBV6-3 to TRBJ1-1; D unresolved. This CDR3 comprises 12 residues. The V and J ends lost 2 bases and 6 bases respectively, with 7 bases between them. The V gene's germline CDR1 is MNHEY and CDR2 SVGEGT. The CDR3 spells CASSYPEAEAFF. As DNA, the CDR3 is TGTGCCAGCAGTTACCCTGAGGCTGAAGCTTTCTTT.